This T cell receptor beta chain derives from a study of early T cells in non-severe SARS-CoV-2 infection (TCRdb year 2021). Background on the whole study: Because TCR sequencing relied on bulk RNA taken from unsorted whole blood, pairing of alpha and beta chains was not possible.

What the work shows at the level of the full study, not this receptor alone: VDJdb matching was skewed toward anti-spike CD8 responses, so virus-specific expansions were likely underestimated and private and CD4 specificities were missed.

V and J lose 1 base and 4 bases, and a span of 5 bases separates them. Including cysteine and phenylalanine, the CDR3 has 12 amino acids. CDR3 DNA is the only sequence kept; it has 36 bases, read in frame from the first base. According to the germline V gene, CDR1 reads MDHEN and CDR2 reads SYDVKM. This clonotype came up many times. Its antigen target is currently unknown. Base-call qualities are not available, and no considerably larger clone is one nucleotide away. The method behind the library was 5' RACE. Data came from a NextSeq 500. The TCR library protocol attached unique molecular identifiers to individual cDNA molecules to correct for sequencing error and PCR bias. Both TCR alpha and beta chains were sequenced, and tight co-correlation was observed between alpha and beta sequence abundances in each sample. The study's processing was this. Decombinator V4 was used to annotate TCR sequences for V gene, J gene and CDR3. TCRs were defined as expanded if a significant change between any two time points was detected under a Poisson model with p below 0.0001. TCR abundances were normalised to the total number of TCRs sequenced in each sample and reported as counts per million. MAIT TCRs were defined by TRAV1-2 paired with TRAJ12, TRAJ20 or TRAJ33, and iNKT TCRs by TRAV10 paired with TRAJ18. VDJdb, accessed on 1 November 2021, was searched for TCRs annotated for CMV, EBV and SARS-CoV-2, and TCRs annotated for more than one antigen were excluded. TCRdb ran its own pipeline on the public reads, namely fastp trimming at Q25 and MiXCR clone calling, and kept in-frame beta chains. Every CDR3 protein is listed once, alongside the most common genes and DNA of its rows. Here the V and J calls rest on TCRdb's processing, not on the authors' analysis. This sample gives nearly 95,000 distinct CDR3 sequences in total; roughly 17% of them show up just once. The ten biggest clones cover 5.1% of the sample.

This was a case-control study nested in a cohort of healthcare workers in London, UK, who had nasopharyngeal swab PCR tests and blood samples taken every week. Healthcare workers were recruited during the week of the UK lockdown, between 23 and 31 March 2020, and followed weekly for up to roughly 15 weeks. The chain couples TRBV28 to TRBJ2-7, and TRBD2 may be the D gene, going by 5 matching bases. The sequenced sample was whole blood, obtained at baseline. The clonotype comes from an adult who was a healthcare worker with PCR-confirmed SARS-CoV-2 infection or an uninfected control (not recorded which). The CDR3: CASSLSGYEQYF. The nucleotides are TGTGCCAGCAGTTTATCGGGGTACGAGCAGTACTTC. The full variable domain, completed from the reference TRBV28 and TRBJ2-7 proteins outside the CDR3, reads DVKVTQSSRYLVKRTGEKVFLECVQDMDHENMFWYRQDPGLGLRLIYFSYDVKMKEKGDIPEGYSVSREKKERFSLILESASTNQTSMYLCASSLSGYEQYFGPGTRLTVT.